The next 12 T cell receptor beta chains were all read from a single sample in a study of technical replicates of blood from a few donors. Some clones are missing from TCRdb's copy, which holds only in-frame ones; the method was immunoSEQ multiplex PCR. This repertoire shows about 100,000 clones, 85% to 95% found once; its top ten account for roughly 0.34%. Specimen: T cells isolated from PBMCs. The receptor source for this set is a human donor in good health.

The gene calls are TRBV19 and TRBJ2-1; D unresolved. The CDR3 covers 13 residues. Per the germline V gene, CDR1 is LNHDA and CDR2 is SQIVND (reference sequence). V lost 2 bases to trimming and J lost 5 bases, with 7 bases between them. The CDR3 sequence: CASSISLNNEQFF. The CDR3 DNA reads TGTGCCAGTAGTATATCCCTTAACAATGAGCAGTTCTTC.

This clone is a singleton in its sample. The V gene is TRBV7-2, the J gene TRBJ2-2, with a tentative D call TRBD2 (5 bases). With 5 bases removed from V and 3 bases from J, the gap between germline ends came to 7 bases. Germline V gives CDR1 SGHTA, CDR2 FQGNSA. The CDR3 is 13 residues long. CDR3 amino acids: CASSRTYTGELFF. The CDR3 bases are TGTGCCAGCAGCCGGACTTACACCGGGGAGCTGTTTTTT.

In DNA, the CDR3 is TGTGCCAGTAGTATAGATTGGACACTTTTCTATGGCTACACCTTC. This gives the protein CASSIDWTLFYGYTF. The V call is TRBV19, the J call TRBJ1-2, with D perhaps TRBD1 (5 bases). The CDR3 consists of 15 residues. Trimming removed 0 bases from V and 4 bases from J, with 12 bases in between. Germline-derived CDR1 and CDR2 are LNHDA and SQIVND (reference sequence).

This clone was seen only once. The chain joins TRBV7-9 to TRBJ1-4, with a weak D call TRBD1 (5 bases). This CDR3 contains 13 residues. Trimming shortened V by 5 bases and J by 7 bases, and 11 bases separated the two germline ends. Per the germline V gene, CDR1 is SEHNR and CDR2 is FQNEAQ (reference sequence). The CDR3 region is CASSPPGGEKLFF. The DNA for the CDR3 is TGTGCCAGCAGCCCCCCGGGGGGTGAAAAACTGTTTTTT.

The rearrangement uses TRBV9 and TRBJ2-3; 8 bases are a match to TRBD2. This CDR3 is built from 16 residues. The V gene end was trimmed by 3 bases and the J gene end by 0 bases; junction bases not matched to a gene: 6. Germline lookup yields CDR1 SGDLS and CDR2 YYNGEE. For the CDR3, the DNA is TGTGCCAGCAGCGCCCTGAGGACTAGCAGCACAGATACGCAGTATTTT. This encodes CASSALRTSSTDTQYF. The variable domain in full, completed from reference TRBV9 and TRBJ2-3, reads DSGVTQTPKHLITATGQRVTLRCSPRSGDLSVYWYQQSLDQGLQFLIQYYNGEERAKGNILERFSAQQFPDLHSELNLSSLELGDSALYFCASSALRTSSTDTQYFGPGTRLTVL.

V gene TRBV27 combines with J gene TRBJ2-5; D call uncertain. V was pared by 2 bases and J by 3 bases, with 4 bases between. Germline CDR1 reads MNHEY; CDR2 reads SMNVEV (reference sequence). The CDR3 runs 12 residues. The CDR3 DNA reads TGTGCCAGCAGTTTACAGGAAGAGACCCAGTACTTC. This encodes CASSLQEETQYF.

The chain links TRBV11-3 to TRBJ1-2, with TRBD1 matching 9 bases. Germline V lookup: CDR1 SGHNT, CDR2 YENEEA. Germline trimming cut 1 base from V and 6 bases from J; bases unmatched to any gene: 6. The CDR3 contains 15 residues. This chain's CDR3 is CASSLGGTGHDGYTF. The CDR3 DNA sequence: TGTGCCAGCAGCTTAGGTGGGACAGGGCATGATGGCTACACCTTC.

The J gene is TRBJ2-5, the V gene TRBV7-2, with 13 bases aligning to TRBD2. Germline V CDR1 and CDR2: SGHTA, FQGNSA. This CDR3 has 16 amino acids. The junction had 8 bases not matched to a gene; V was cut back by 3 bases and J by 7 bases. CDR3 region: CASSFGLAGAVGTQYF. Written as DNA, the CDR3 is TGTGCCAGCAGCTTCGGACTAGCGGGAGCAGTCGGGACCCAGTACTTC.

The chain couples TRBV6-6 to TRBJ1-2; 12 nucleotides match TRBD1. Trimming took 5 bases from V and 7 from J; bases not matched to a gene: 8. Germline CDR1 MNHNY, CDR2 SVGAGI (reference sequence). CDR3 length equals 15 residues. CDR3 region: CASSRGQGAQGGYTF. DNA of the CDR3: TGTGCCAGCAGTAGGGGACAGGGGGCGCAAGGTGGCTACACCTTC.

This sequence joins TRBV19 and TRBJ1-5, with D perhaps TRBD1 (6 bases). The CDR3 is 13 amino acids. The V and J ends lost 2 bases and 8 bases respectively, with 10 bases between them. From germline, CDR1 is LNHDA and CDR2 SQIVND (reference sequence). CDR3 nucleotides: TGTGCCAGTAGTATACAGGGGCCGGAGCCCCAGCATTTT. Protein: CASSIQGPEPQHF.

The chain has TRBV25-1 and TRBJ1-4; D ambiguous. This CDR3 comprises 11 residues. Per the germline V gene, CDR1 is MGHDK and CDR2 is SYGVNS. The V and J ends lost 10 bases and 12 bases respectively, with 15 bases between them. The CDR3 here is CATHRGRELFF. The CDR3 nucleotides are TGTGCCACTCACAGAGGGAGGGAACTGTTTTTT.

The CDR3 DNA is TGTGCCAGCAGTCCCGGGGTGAACACTGAAGCTTTCTTT. Translated, it gives CASSPGVNTEAFF. This chain joins TRBV2 and TRBJ1-1, with D unclear. Between the trimmed V and J ends, which lost 5 bases and 0 bases, there was a span of 7 bases. CDR3 size: 13 residues. Germline CDR1 reads SNHLY; CDR2 reads FYNNEI.